The 30 T cell receptor beta chains in this list originate from one sample, sequenced in a study of T cells in tuberculosis. Sorting used thawed, overnight-rested PBMC stained with anti-CD3, a viability dye and GMM-loaded CD1B tetramer. The lipid loaded on the CD1B tetramers was C32 glucose monomycolate from Rhodococcus equi. TCRdb's copy holds only in-frame clones and misses some; the assay was immunoSEQ multiplex PCR. Counted here are about 59,000 clones, 81% occurring once; the ten biggest clones make up roughly 13%. The specimen sequenced was CD1b-GMM tetramer-negative cells sorted from PBMCs. The receptor set was obtained from an adult woman with latent tuberculosis.

The chain joins TRBV7-8 to TRBJ2-2; D might be TRBD2 (6 bases). This CDR3 is built from 16 residues. Germline lookup yields CDR1 SGHVS and CDR2 FQNEAQ. V shed 2 bases and J shed 0 bases, with 10 bases lying between them. The CDR3 DNA reads TGTGCCAGCAGCTTATATCGGACTACGAACACCGGGGAGCTGTTTTTT. Translating it yields CASSLYRTTNTGELFF.

CDR3 residues: CASSVFGDSAQHF. CDR3 DNA sequence: TGTGCCAGCAGCGTTTTTGGTGATTCGGCCCAGCATTTT. The chain links TRBV9 to TRBJ1-5, with D unclear. CDR3 length: 13 amino acids. CDR1 SGDLS and CDR2 YYNGEE come from the germline V gene. The V end lost 2 bases, the J end lost 11 bases, and 14 bases lay between the germline ends.

The chain recombines TRBV7-9 with TRBJ2-5; 9 nucleotides match TRBD2. V was pared by 2 bases and J by 1 base, with 2 bases of the junction left unmatched. In germline, CDR1 is SEHNR, CDR2 FQNEAQ (reference sequence). The CDR3 is made up of 15 amino acids. The CDR3, as DNA: TGTGCCAGCAGCTTAAGGACTAGCGTCCAAGAGACCCAGTACTTC. The encoded protein is CASSLRTSVQETQYF.

The DNA of the CDR3 is TGCAGCGTTCCTAGGGGGGGGTCGCAGTATTTT. It yields the protein CSVPRGGSQYF. This chain uses TRBV29-1 with TRBJ2-3; possibly TRBD2 for D (7 bases). The CDR3 has 11 residues. Trimming stripped 5 bases from V and 10 bases from J, with 13 bases between. Germline V gene lookup returns CDR1 SQVTM and CDR2 ANQGSEA.

The gene calls are TRBV12-5 and TRBJ1-6; D possibly corresponds to TRBD1 (5 bases). With 5 bases removed from V and 5 bases from J, the gap between germline ends came to 19 bases. The CDR3 totals 17 residues. Germline CDR1 is LGHNT and CDR2 is FRNRAP. The CDR3 loop is CASGPTTGSGDNSPLHF. The CDR3 DNA reads as TGTGCTAGTGGTCCTACGACTGGCTCGGGGGATAATTCACCCCTCCACTTT.

J is TRBJ1-2 and V is TRBV9; no clear D gene. V was pared by 6 bases and J by 0 bases, with 6 bases between. CDR3 length: 12 amino acids. Germline CDR1 SGDLS, CDR2 YYNGEE. The CDR3 bases are TGTGCCAGCAATAGTCCTAACTATGGCTACACCTTC. Its translation: CASNSPNYGYTF.

This chain links TRBV10-1 with TRBJ2-3, with 7 nucleotides matching TRBD2. Germline CDR1 and CDR2: WNHNN and SYGVQD (reference sequence). With V trimmed by 4 bases and J by 5 bases, 6 bases remained unmatched. CDR3 length: 14 residues. In nucleotides, the CDR3 is TGCGCCAGCAGTGTATCCACGGGGGGAGATACGCAGTATTTT. Translating it yields CASSVSTGGDTQYF.

The rearrangement links TRBV18 to TRBJ1-1; 11 bases are shared with TRBD1. The length of the CDR3 is 15 residues. Germline trimming cut 6 bases from V and 6 bases from J; bases unmatched to any gene: 9. CDR1 is KGHSH, CDR2 LQKENI, per germline. CDR3 sequence (DNA): TGTGCCAGCTCCCTCGGACAGGGGGCTGTGGCTGAAGCTTTCTTT. Amino acids: CASSLGQGAVAEAFF.

This chain joins TRBV19 and TRBJ1-1; 8 bases are shared with TRBD1. The CDR3 is 15 amino acids. Germline lookup yields CDR1 LNHDA and CDR2 SQIVND (reference sequence). V dropped 7 bases and J dropped 1; count of bases not matched to a gene: 8. The CDR3 DNA reads as TGTGCCAGTATCTCCTTTGGACAGGGGAACACTGAAGCTTTCTTT. This translates into CASISFGQGNTEAFF. Together with reference TRBV19 and TRBJ1-1, the CDR3 gives the full variable domain: DGGITQSPKYLFRKEGQNVTLSCEQNLNHDAMYWYRQDPGQGLRLIYYSQIVNDFQKGDIAEGYSVSREKKESFPLTVTSAQKNPTAFYLCASISFGQGNTEAFFGQGTRLTVV.

The chain employs TRBV9 and TRBJ2-6; D remains unclear. The CDR3 spans 15 residues. Germline loops: CDR1 SGDLS, CDR2 YYNGEE. Trimming stripped 4 bases from V and 0 bases from J, with 8 bases between. The CDR3 is CASSPRTSGANVLTF. CDR3 DNA sequence: TGTGCCAGCAGCCCCAGAACCTCTGGGGCCAACGTCCTGACTTTC.

The V and J genes are TRBV6-1 and TRBJ1-4; unclear D gene. Germline V gene sequence: CDR1 MNHNS, CDR2 SASEGT. The CDR3 loop spans 13 amino acids. V was clipped by 5 bases and J by 7 bases, with 11 bases between them. The CDR3 is CASSRGRGEKLFF. The CDR3 bases are TGTGCCAGCAGTCGAGGCCGGGGTGAAAAACTGTTTTTT.

The chain carries TRBV19 and TRBJ2-7, with D perhaps matching TRBD1 (6 bases). Deletions cut 9 bases from V and 1 base from J, with 16 bases between. Germline values: CDR1 LNHDA, CDR2 SQIVND (reference sequence). The CDR3 contains 14 residues. The CDR3 sequence: CASSGTPRSYEQYF. The DNA of the CDR3 is TGTGCCAGCTCCGGGACACCCCGATCCTACGAGCAGTACTTC.

The chain is built from TRBV27 and TRBJ2-2, with 14 bases identical to TRBD2. The CDR3 extends over 17 amino acids. Unmatched junction bases numbered 4, after V lost 0 bases and J lost 7 bases. CDR1 is MNHEY, CDR2 SMNVEV, per germline (reference sequence). CDR3 coding DNA: TGTGCCAGCAGTTTATCCGGGACTAGCGGGAGAATCGGGGAGCTGTTTTTT. Translation gives CASSLSGTSGRIGELFF.

The chain links TRBV10-1 to TRBJ2-7, with D possibly TRBD2 on 5 matching bases. V was shortened by 2 bases and J by 4 bases, with 18 bases between the two germline ends. CDR1 is WNHNN and CDR2 is SYGVQD in the germline V gene (reference sequence). CDR3 length: 16 residues. CDR3 residues: CASSEPREGRLYEQYF. The CDR3 DNA follows: TGCGCCAGCAGTGAGCCCCGGGAAGGCCGCTTGTACGAGCAGTACTTC.

V and J are TRBV4-3 and TRBJ1-3, with D perhaps matching TRBD1 (6 bases). The CDR3 contains 14 residues. Trimming shortened V by 0 bases and J by 8 bases, and 11 bases separated the two germline ends. The germline CDR1 and CDR2 sequences are LGHNA and YSLEER. In nucleotides, the CDR3 is TGCGCCAGCAGCCAAGAGGGGGGGCAGGACACCATATATTTT. Translation: CASSQEGGQDTIYF.

There are a few counts of this clone. The same CDR3 is also encoded by other DNA sequences in this sample. The chain is built from TRBV11-2 and TRBJ2-7, with D maybe TRBD2 (5 bases). Germline V gene data show CDR1 as SGHAT and CDR2 as FQNNGV. With 2 bases removed from V and 6 bases from J, the gap between germline ends came to 5 bases. This CDR3 region has 11 residues. This chain's CDR3 is CASSLTSEQYF. CDR3 sequence (DNA): TGTGCCAGCAGCTTAACTAGCGAGCAGTACTTC.

This chain connects TRBV19 to TRBJ1-4; D call uncertain. The CDR3 spans 13 residues. Per germline, CDR1 LNHDA and CDR2 SQIVND (reference sequence). Trimming cost V 9 bases and J 8 bases, with 16 bases left between them. The CDR3 loop is CASSDRRGEKLFF. The CDR3 nucleotides are TGTGCCAGCTCGGACCGCCGGGGAGAAAAACTGTTTTTT.

The chain links TRBV7-8 to TRBJ2-1; 7 bases map to TRBD1. V lost 7 bases, J lost 0 bases, and 9 bases stayed unmatched. Germline V lookup: CDR1 SGHVS, CDR2 FQNEAQ. The CDR3 runs 16 residues. CDR3 coding DNA: TGTGCCAGCACCCCACAGGGGTCATTCTCCTACAATGAGCAGTTCTTC. This codes for CASTPQGSFSYNEQFF.

The J gene is TRBJ1-5, the V gene TRBV15, with a weak D call TRBD1 (6 bases). Germline V gives CDR1 LNHNV, CDR2 YYDKDF (reference sequence). V gave up 2 bases and J gave up 6 bases, with 17 bases separating them. The CDR3 contains 16 residues. Here the CDR3 reads CATSRQPQGTGQPQHF. In nucleotides, the CDR3 is TGTGCCACCAGCAGACAACCTCAGGGGACGGGTCAGCCCCAGCATTTT.

The genes are TRBV7-6 and TRBJ2-7, with 8 nucleotides matching TRBD1. This CDR3 is 16 amino acids long. CDR1 and CDR2 from the germline V gene are SGHVS and FNYEAQ. After removal of 5 bases from V and 7 bases from J, the junction contained 16 bases not matched to a gene. CDR3 nucleotides: TGTGCCAGCAGCCCTTACCGGGGGACAGGTACCCGGGAGCAGTACTTC. Its translation: CASSPYRGTGTREQYF.

This clone was counted between two and nine times. The rearrangement joins TRBV6-5 to TRBJ1-1; 9 bases align to TRBD1. CDR1 is MNHEY, CDR2 SVGAGI, per germline. CDR3 length: 16 amino acids. After removal of 0 bases from V and 5 bases from J, the junction contained 7 bases not matched to a gene. The CDR3 region is CASSYSRGQGLTEAFF. The CDR3 nucleotides are TGTGCCAGCAGTTACTCTCGGGGACAGGGTTTAACTGAAGCTTTCTTT.

Here the CDR3 reads CASTEPGQHLTGELFF. CDR3 DNA sequence: TGTGCCAGTACGGAGCCGGGACAGCATCTCACCGGGGAGCTGTTTTTT. The V and J genes are TRBV19 and TRBJ2-2; 7 bases line up with TRBD1. The CDR3 consists of 16 residues. From germline, CDR1 is LNHDA and CDR2 SQIVND (reference sequence). V dropped 7 bases and J dropped 4; count of bases not matched to a gene: 12.

J is TRBJ2-7 and V is TRBV7-8; D possibly corresponds to TRBD2 (6 bases). The V and J ends lost 5 bases and 9 bases respectively, with 11 bases between them. This CDR3 spans 11 amino acids. Germline values: CDR1 SGHVS, CDR2 FQNEAQ. The CDR3 protein is CASSNRGMQYF. The CDR3 coding sequence is TGTGCCAGCAGCAACCGGGGGATGCAGTACTTC.

This chain joins TRBV6-1 and TRBJ2-5, with D perhaps matching TRBD2 (7 bases). Germline-derived CDR1 and CDR2 are MNHNS and SASEGT. This CDR3 is 15 amino acids long. Between the trimmed V and J ends, which lost 6 bases and 2 bases, there was a span of 16 bases. In DNA form, the CDR3 reads TGTGCCAGCAGAAACCACAGGGAGGGACAAGAGACCCAGTACTTC. It encodes CASRNHREGQETQYF.

This clone has just a few counts. V and J are TRBV4-2 and TRBJ2-3, with 13 bases fitting TRBD2. Germline V gives CDR1 LGHNA, CDR2 YNFKEQ. The CDR3 has 19 residues. The trim removed 4 bases at V and 1 base at J, leaving 11 bases unmatched. This CDR3 reads CASSPSGTSGDGGTDTQYF. Here the CDR3 DNA reads TGTGCCAGCAGCCCCTCCGGGACTAGCGGGGATGGGGGCACAGATACGCAGTATTTT.

This clone was counted a single time. This rearrangement joins TRBV19 to TRBJ1-1; 7 bases match TRBD1. CDR1 and CDR2 from the germline V gene are LNHDA and SQIVND (reference sequence). The V and J ends lost 3 bases and 4 bases, in that order; junction bases with no gene match: 5. This CDR3 region has 14 residues. The CDR3 region is CASSIVAGGTEAFF. The CDR3 DNA follows: TGTGCCAGTAGTATCGTCGCAGGGGGCACTGAAGCTTTCTTT.

This clone has just one count. The rearrangement links TRBV28 to TRBJ2-7; 12 nucleotides match TRBD2. The CDR3 is 14 amino acids. The ends lost 3 bases at V and 3 bases at J; junction bases unmatched: 0. CDR1 MDHEN and CDR2 SYDVKM come from the germline V gene. CDR3 coding DNA: TGTGCCAGCAGTTTGACTAGCGGGAGCTACGAGCAGTACTTC. It encodes CASSLTSGSYEQYF.

The chain links TRBV5-4 to TRBJ2-1, with TRBD2 matching 11 bases. The CDR3 is made up of 16 amino acids. Germline CDR1 is SGHNT and CDR2 is YYREEE (reference sequence). V lost 3 bases, J lost 10 bases, and 12 bases stayed unmatched. The CDR3: CASSSPGTSGSQEQFF. In DNA, the CDR3 is TGTGCCAGCAGCTCCCCCGGGACTAGCGGATCTCAGGAGCAGTTCTTC.

The chain combines TRBV7-2 with TRBJ2-7, with a weak D call TRBD1 (6 bases). The germline CDR1 and CDR2 sequences are SGHTA and FQGNSA. The CDR3 contains 15 residues. V was pared by 1 base and J by 7 bases, with 17 bases between. The CDR3 DNA reads TGTGCCAGCAGCTTAGAGGGGGATACCTACGAGGAGCAGTACTTC. Translating it yields CASSLEGDTYEEQYF.

A single count supports this clone. CDR3 residues: CASSVRGGESTEAFF. The DNA of the CDR3 is TGTGCCAGCAGCGTTAGGGGGGGGGAGAGCACTGAAGCTTTCTTT. The J gene is TRBJ1-1, the V gene TRBV9, with D possibly TRBD1 on 6 matching bases. The CDR3 is 15 residues long. The V gene's germline CDR1 is SGDLS and CDR2 YYNGEE. With 2 bases removed from V and 4 bases from J, the gap between germline ends came to 15 bases.